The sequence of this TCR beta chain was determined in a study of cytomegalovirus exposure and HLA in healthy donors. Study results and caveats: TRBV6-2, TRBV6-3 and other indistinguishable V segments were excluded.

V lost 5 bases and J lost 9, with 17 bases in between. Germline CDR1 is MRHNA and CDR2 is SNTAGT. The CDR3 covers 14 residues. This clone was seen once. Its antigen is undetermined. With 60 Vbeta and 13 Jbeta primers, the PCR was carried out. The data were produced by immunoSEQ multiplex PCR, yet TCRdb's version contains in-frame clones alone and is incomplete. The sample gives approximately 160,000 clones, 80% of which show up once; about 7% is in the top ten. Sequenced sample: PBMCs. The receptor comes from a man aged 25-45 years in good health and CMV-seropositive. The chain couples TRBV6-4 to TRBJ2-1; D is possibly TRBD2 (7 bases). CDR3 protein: CASSPRAGASEQFF. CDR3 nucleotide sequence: TGTGCCAGCAGTCCCCGGGCGGGGGCCAGTGAGCAGTTCTTC.